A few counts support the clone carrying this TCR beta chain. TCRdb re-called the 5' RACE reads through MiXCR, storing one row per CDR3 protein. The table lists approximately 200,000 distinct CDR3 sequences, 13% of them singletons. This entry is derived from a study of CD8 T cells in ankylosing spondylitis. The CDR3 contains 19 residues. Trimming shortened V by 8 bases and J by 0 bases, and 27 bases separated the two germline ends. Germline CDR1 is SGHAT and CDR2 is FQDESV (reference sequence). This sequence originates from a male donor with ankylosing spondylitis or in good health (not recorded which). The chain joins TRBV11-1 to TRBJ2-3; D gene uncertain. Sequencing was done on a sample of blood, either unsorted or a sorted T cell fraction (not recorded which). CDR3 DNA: TGTGCCAGCCCCCCAAGGTCGTCAGGATTCTTCTCTAGCACAGATACGCAGTATTTT. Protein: CASPPRSSGFFSSTDTQYF.